This entry concerns a single TCR beta chain. This clonotype showed up just a few times. The clone's antigen remains unknown. No base quality values were provided; no much bigger clone lies one nucleotide off. This specimen belongs to a study of Graves' ophthalmopathy and Graves' hyperthyroidism (dated by TCRdb to the late 2010s). For the study in its entirety: Stable hyperthyroidism was defined as no progression to ophthalmopathy within 18 months of follow-up. To explore V-J signatures distinguishing ophthalmopathy from hyperthyroidism, a discovery set of some 100 patients (around 44 ophthalmopathy, around 55 stable hyperthyroidism) was enrolled. After sampling, hyperthyroidism patients received methimazole starting at 30 mg daily, and ophthalmopathy patients received high-dose intravenous methylprednisolone. In over 5 hyperthyroidism patients, the T-cell repertoire of thyroid tissue was compared with the T-cell repertoire of blood. To tell Graves' ophthalmopathy apart from Graves' hyperthyroidism, and to predict which patients would progress to ophthalmopathy, the study relied on TCR beta repertoire signatures. An independent validation cohort was composed of fewer than 20 hyperthyroidism patients and around 16 patients who later progressed from hyperthyroidism to ophthalmopathy. In total, around 140 blood samples were TCR-sequenced: fewer than 50 ophthalmopathy, 80 or so hyperthyroidism and about 17 hyperthyroidism-to-ophthalmopathy patients. Study-wide findings and limitations: No statistical method was used to set the sample size in advance, and the investigators knew which group each participant was assigned to. Most of the expanded thyroid clonotypes with a frequency above 0.001 were also detected in blood, and it was suggested that the thyroid immune response may be reflected by blood repertoires. The 13-signature model separated ophthalmopathy from stable hyperthyroidism with approximately 88% sensitivity and about 81% specificity in cross-validation, and 80%/75% in the test set. In validation, the model predicted ophthalmopathy progression with about 71% sensitivity and about 77% specificity; roughly eleven predicted patients were CT-confirmed with GO in a median of about 7.1 months.

The CDR3 runs 16 amino acids, cysteine and phenylalanine included. The CDR3 DNA has 48 bases and is translated from base 1. The germline V gene (reference sequence) supplies CDR1 DFQATT and CDR2 SNEGSKA. V trim: 0 bases; J trim: 0 bases; unmatched bases: 5. TCR beta CDR3 regions were amplified from RNA transcripts for repertoire sequencing. A first-round RT-PCR used HTBI primers with the Qiagen OneStep RT-PCR kit, followed by a second-round multiplex PCR, size selection and purification. The libraries underwent paired-end sequencing with 100 bp reads on an Illumina HiSeq2000. The source study handled its data this way. SOAPnuke was used to process the reads, removing any read that contained adapters or uncalled bases, had a mean Phred below 15, or lacked an exact match to the constant primer or identifier. COPE v1.2.5 was used to merge high-quality paired reads. Each unique nucleotide sequence was defined as a clonotype, and clonotypes were aligned to IMGT TRB V, D and J references with MiTCR v1.1. The analysis was limited to V-J combinations with a frequency above 0.0001, which together covered 99.2% of the repertoires. A TCR clonal expansion and chaos score per V-J combination was defined as the ratio of F50 clonal expansion to chaos observed in the TCRdist matrix. Welch's t-statistics and random forest were used to reduce the features to 10 to 15 V-J combinations, which were then used as input to a naive Bayes classifier. Thyroid-blood repertoire similarity was quantified with the Morisita-Horn index. TCRdb trimmed public reads at Q25 via fastp, called clones via MiXCR and kept in-frame beta chains. Every distinct CDR3 protein forms one entry, paired with its most common genes and DNA. These V and J calls originate from TCRdb's pipeline instead of the authors' own analysis. A total of around 1.1 million distinct CDR3 sequences appear in this sample, about 36% of them only once. Clones ranked in the top ten supply around 10% of the sample.

Hyperthyroidism patients were newly diagnosed, were aged 18 to 65 years, and had a disease duration under 2 months. Anyone with other autoimmune diseases, uncontrolled infections, pregnancy or lactation was excluded from the study. Clinical symptoms, serum thyroxine, TRAb, thyroid ultrasound and orbital computed tomography were used for diagnosis. Total RNA was extracted with Trizol reagent and quality-checked on an Agilent 2100 Bioanalyzer. The sequence links TRBV20-1 to TRBJ1-3; 7 nucleotides in the junction match TRBD1. This clonotype was obtained from an adult man with Graves' hyperthyroidism. The sequenced sample was peripheral blood or thyroid tissue (not recorded which). The DNA sequence is TGCAGTGCTAGAGATCTATACAGGGGCTCTGGAAACACCATATATTTT. It specifies CSARDLYRGSGNTIYF.